Below are 25 T cell receptor beta chains sequenced from a single sample in a study of blood T cell repertoires in COVID-19. Measured with immunoSEQ multiplex PCR; TCRdb has only the in-frame clones, and not every one. The sample has some 350,000 clones, over 70% seen once. Sequencing was done on a sample of peripheral blood. All receptors derive from a woman aged 45-65 years with COVID-19, enrolled during active disease.

V usage is TRBV30 and J usage is TRBJ2-3; D is ambiguous. Germline V gene sequence: CDR1 GTSNPN, CDR2 SVGIG (reference sequence). Trimming stripped 0 bases from V and 1 base from J, with 11 bases between. This CDR3 spans 15 amino acids. The CDR3 spells CAWSVLPLGTDTQYF. In nucleotides, the CDR3 is TGTGCCTGGAGTGTACTCCCCTTGGGCACAGATACGCAGTATTTT.

This clone occurred a few times. The chain is built from TRBV5-4 and TRBJ2-7, with D possibly being TRBD2 (5 bases). The CDR3 length is 13 residues. The germline gives CDR1 SGHNT, CDR2 YYREEE (reference sequence). Trimming pared 3 bases from V and 1 base from J, leaving 8 bases between. The CDR3 loop is CASSWSGSYEQYF. The CDR3 coding sequence is TGTGCCAGCAGCTGGAGCGGATCCTACGAGCAGTACTTC.

This clone was observed a handful of times. V usage is TRBV15 and J usage is TRBJ1-2, with 9 bases matching TRBD1. The CDR3 sequence is 18 residues long. CDR1 is LNHNV and CDR2 is YYDKDF in the germline V gene (reference sequence). The ends lost 4 bases at V and 1 base at J; junction bases unmatched: 13. CDR3 protein: CATSTEISRTGDNYGYTF. CDR3 nucleotide sequence: TGTGCCACCAGCACTGAAATTTCTAGGACAGGGGATAACTATGGCTACACCTTC. The variable domain in full, with the rest retrieved from reference TRBV15 and TRBJ1-2, is DAMVIQNPRYQVTQFGKPVTLSCSQTLNHNVMYWYQQKSSQAPKLLFHYYDKDFNNEADTPDNFQSRRPNTSFCFLDIRSPGLGDTAMYLCATSTEISRTGDNYGYTFGSGTRLTVV.

The V gene is TRBV27, the J gene TRBJ1-6; tentatively, D is TRBD1 (5 bases). This CDR3 contains 16 residues. Looked up from germline, CDR1 is MNHEY and CDR2 is SMNVEV (reference sequence). V was clipped by 6 bases and J by 8 bases, with 20 bases between them. CDR3 in amino acids: CASSRQQTALYSPLHF. CDR3 DNA sequence: TGTGCCAGCAGCCGCCAGCAGACAGCCCTTTATTCACCCCTCCACTTT.

The CDR3 reads CASSPSPGGSYNEQFF. Here the CDR3 DNA reads TGTGCCAGCAGTCCATCCCCGGGAGGGTCCTACAATGAGCAGTTCTTC. The chain has TRBV7-9 and TRBJ2-1, with 8 bases fitting TRBD2. The CDR3 is made up of 16 amino acids. V gave up 6 bases and J gave up 1 base; unmatched junction bases: 8. Germline V gene data show CDR1 as SEHNR and CDR2 as FQNEAQ (reference sequence).

The chain links TRBV29-1 to TRBJ1-1; no clear D. Per germline, CDR1 SQVTM and CDR2 ANQGSEA. V was clipped by 5 bases and J by 5 bases, with 15 bases between them. This CDR3 comprises 13 residues. The CDR3 DNA reads as TGCAGCGTTAGCGGGGTTAGAGGGACTGAAGCTTTCTTT. Its translation is CSVSGVRGTEAFF.

The chain couples TRBV7-8 to TRBJ2-7, with 8 nucleotides matching TRBD1. CDR1 is SGHVS and CDR2 is FQNEAQ in the germline V gene. This CDR3 is 16 amino acids long. Losses at the gene ends were 4 bases for V and 4 bases for J; bases not matched to a gene: 12. This CDR3 is CASSYSTGTGAYEQYF. CDR3 DNA sequence: TGTGCCAGCAGCTATTCGACCGGGACAGGAGCTTACGAGCAGTACTTC.

This clone was seen only a few times. V and J are TRBV5-1 and TRBJ2-2; 8 bases map to TRBD1. CDR1 is SGHRS, CDR2 YFSETQ, per germline. This CDR3 has 16 residues. J gave up 5 bases and V 2 bases, and 8 bases lay outside the gene matches. The CDR3 loop is CASSLPRQGITGELFF. The CDR3 nucleotides are TGCGCCAGCAGCTTACCTCGACAGGGGATTACCGGGGAGCTGTTTTTT.

The J gene is TRBJ1-1, the V gene TRBV14; 7 bases align to TRBD1. Per the germline V gene, CDR1 is SGHDN and CDR2 is FVKESK. The ends lost 4 bases at V and 2 bases at J; junction bases unmatched: 7. The CDR3 totals 15 residues. The DNA of the CDR3 is TGTGCCAGCAGCCCAGCAAGGGGGCTCAACACTGAAGCTTTCTTT. Amino acids: CASSPARGLNTEAFF.

V is TRBV4-3 and J is TRBJ2-3; 10 bases are a match to TRBD2. The CDR3 loop spans 17 amino acids. Germline trimming cut 1 base from V and 4 bases from J; bases unmatched to any gene: 8. Per germline, CDR1 LGHNA and CDR2 YSLEER. CDR3 DNA: TGCGCCAGCAGCCAAGCCCTCCTAGCGGGAGTACCAGATACGCAGTATTTT. Translation: CASSQALLAGVPDTQYF.

This chain links TRBV5-1 with TRBJ2-6, with TRBD1 identical over 7 bases. Germline CDR1 is SGHRS and CDR2 is YFSETQ. V trimming: 0 bases; J trimming: 2 bases; junction bases outside the gene matches: 2. CDR3 length: 16 amino acids. This CDR3 reads CASSLDRGPGANVLTF. In nucleotides, the CDR3 is TGCGCCAGCAGCTTGGACAGGGGTCCTGGGGCCAACGTCCTGACTTTC.

The chain recombines TRBV19 with TRBJ2-7; 8 bases match TRBD1. The CDR3 has 14 residues. V shed 3 bases and J 1 base; nucleotides not matched to a gene: 2. The germline V gene has CDR1 LNHDA and CDR2 SQIVND (reference sequence). The CDR3 protein is CASSMGTGSYEQYF. DNA for the CDR3: TGTGCCAGTAGTATGGGGACAGGATCCTACGAGCAGTACTTC. Full variable domain (outside the CDR3, taken from reference TRBV19 and TRBJ2-7): DGGITQSPKYLFRKEGQNVTLSCEQNLNHDAMYWYRQDPGQGLRLIYYSQIVNDFQKGDIAEGYSVSREKKESFPLTVTSAQKNPTAFYLCASSMGTGSYEQYFGPGTRLTVT.

This chain uses TRBV7-2 with TRBJ1-3, with D unresolved. The CDR3 has 15 amino acids. Germline V gives CDR1 SGHTA, CDR2 FQGNSA. V dropped 2 bases and J dropped 3 bases, with 11 bases sitting between them. The CDR3 coding sequence is TGTGCCAGCAGCTTATTGGGCCTGTATGGAAACACCATATATTTT. Translation: CASSLLGLYGNTIYF.

This sequence joins TRBV3-1 (or the pseudogene TRBV3-2) and TRBJ2-2; 7 bases map to TRBD2. The CDR3 extends over 17 amino acids. The V segment lost 4 bases and the J segment 2 bases; nucleotides outside the gene matches: 10. Germline-derived CDR1 and CDR2 are LGHDT and YNNKEL (reference sequence). The CDR3 region is CASSPRTSGTNTGELFF. The CDR3 DNA reads as TGTGCCAGCAGCCCCCGCACAAGCGGGACCAACACCGGGGAGCTGTTTTTT.

The rearrangement links TRBV6-5 to TRBJ2-1, with 14 nucleotides matching TRBD2. The CDR3 consists of 15 residues. V shed 4 bases, J shed 13 bases, and the junction held 9 bases outside the gene matches. Germline V gives CDR1 MNHEY, CDR2 SVGAGI. The CDR3, as DNA: TGTGCCAGCAGTTCGAGACTAGCGGGAGGGATTAGACAGTTCTTC. This encodes CASSSRLAGGIRQFF.

The rearrangement joins TRBV9 to TRBJ1-2, with TRBD1 as a possible D gene (5 bases). Germline loops: CDR1 SGDLS, CDR2 YYNGEE. The CDR3 is 14 residues long. The ends were cut back, 4 bases at V and 4 bases at J, with 14 bases in the middle. The CDR3 is CASSPRGGTYGYTF. DNA for the CDR3: TGTGCCAGCAGCCCCCGGGGGGGGACCTATGGCTACACCTTC.

V and J are TRBV11-3 and TRBJ2-1; D call uncertain. Trimming removed 6 bases from V and 8 bases from J, with 11 bases in between. This CDR3 is 12 amino acids long. The germline V gene encodes CDR1 SGHNT and CDR2 YENEEA. This CDR3 reads CASSLESHEQFF. The CDR3 nucleotides are TGTGCCAGCAGTCTCGAGTCCCATGAGCAGTTCTTC.

The gene calls are TRBV19 and TRBJ1-6; 8 positions agree with TRBD1. The germline gives CDR1 LNHDA, CDR2 SQIVND (reference sequence). The CDR3 length is 16 residues. The V segment lost 5 bases and the J segment 8 bases; nucleotides outside the gene matches: 11. In DNA, the CDR3 is TGTGCCAGTAGTGGCGCGGCAGGGGGCTCGTATTCACCCCTCCACTTT. The encoded protein is CASSGAAGGSYSPLHF.

This clone came up a few times. The rearrangement uses TRBV5-6 and TRBJ1-1; TRBD1 aligns across 7 bases. The CDR3 is 18 amino acids. Germline CDR1 is SGHDT and CDR2 is YYEEEE. V lost 6 bases and J lost 0; bases outside the gene matches: 17. The CDR3 DNA reads TGTGCCAGCATCGATCGGGACAGACCCCTCGTCATGAACACTGAAGCTTTCTTT. Translation: CASIDRDRPLVMNTEAFF.

This clone was counted only a few times. The genes are TRBV18 and TRBJ2-7; 9 positions agree with TRBD1. Unmatched junction bases numbered 5, after V lost 1 base and J lost 4 bases. This CDR3 has 15 residues. Germline-derived CDR1 and CDR2 are KGHSH and LQKENI. This CDR3 is CASSPRGTGQYEQYF. DNA of the CDR3: TGTGCCAGCTCACCACGGGGGACAGGGCAGTACGAGCAGTACTTC. Supplemented by reference TRBV18 and TRBJ2-7, the full variable domain reads NAGVMQNPRHLVRRRGQEARLRCSPMKGHSHVYWYRQLPEEGLKFMVYLQKENIIDESGMPKERFSAEFPKEGPSILRIQQVVRGDSAAYFCASSPRGTGQYEQYFGPGTRLTVT.

The chain employs TRBV6-5 and TRBJ2-1, with a weak D call TRBD2 (5 bases). V dropped 7 bases and J dropped 4 bases, with 11 bases sitting between them. CDR1 MNHEY and CDR2 SVGAGI come from the germline V gene. This CDR3 has 13 residues. The CDR3 DNA reads as TGTGCCAGCACCCCGAGGGTGTACAATGAGCAGTTCTTC. The encoded protein is CASTPRVYNEQFF.

The chain links TRBV24-1 to TRBJ2-5; D may be TRBD1 (8 bases). Per the germline V gene, CDR1 is KGHDR and CDR2 is SFDVKD. V lost 0 bases and J lost 5, with 15 bases in between. The CDR3 totals 16 residues. CDR3 protein: CATSDLRTGRGETQYF. The CDR3, as DNA: TGTGCCACCAGTGATTTGCGGACAGGGAGGGGGGAGACCCAGTACTTC.

V usage is TRBV9 and J usage is TRBJ2-3; D is perhaps TRBD1 (6 bases). The CDR3 has 15 residues. Germline lookup yields CDR1 SGDLS and CDR2 YYNGEE. Trimming left V 6 bases short and J 4 bases short, with 18 bases between. CDR3 sequence: CASTRQVGSADTQYF. CDR3 bases: TGTGCCAGCACCCGACAGGTTGGTAGCGCAGATACGCAGTATTTT.

This chain joins TRBV7-9 and TRBJ2-7; possible D gene TRBD1, 5 bases. The germline V gene encodes CDR1 SEHNR and CDR2 FQNEAQ (reference sequence). V lost 5 bases, J lost 2 bases, and 19 bases lay in between. The CDR3 covers 16 residues. The CDR3 region is CASSQRTHDSPYEQYF. Here the CDR3 DNA reads TGTGCCAGCAGCCAAAGGACCCATGACAGCCCCTACGAGCAGTACTTC.

The V call is TRBV14, the J call TRBJ1-4; TRBD1 matches at 9 bases. V gave up 4 bases and J gave up 11 bases; unmatched junction bases: 5. CDR1 and CDR2 (germline): SGHDN, FVKESK. The length of the CDR3 is 13 residues. This CDR3 is CASSLGQGKKLFF. The CDR3 DNA sequence: TGTGCCAGCAGCCTTGGACAGGGGAAGAAACTGTTTTTT.